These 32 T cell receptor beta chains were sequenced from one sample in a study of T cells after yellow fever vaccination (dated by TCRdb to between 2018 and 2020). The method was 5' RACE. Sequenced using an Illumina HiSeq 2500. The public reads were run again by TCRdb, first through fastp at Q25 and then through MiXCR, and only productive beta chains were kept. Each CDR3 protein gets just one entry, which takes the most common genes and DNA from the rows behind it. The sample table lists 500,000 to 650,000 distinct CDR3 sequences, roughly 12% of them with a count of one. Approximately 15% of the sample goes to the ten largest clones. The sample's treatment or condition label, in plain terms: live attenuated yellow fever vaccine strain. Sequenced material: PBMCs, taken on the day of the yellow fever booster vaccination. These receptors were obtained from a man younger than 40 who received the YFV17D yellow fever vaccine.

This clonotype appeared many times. The CDR3 DNA reads TGCAGCGTTGCCCCCCTAACAGGGAATGGCTACACCTTC. Encoded protein: CSVAPLTGNGYTF. This chain joins TRBV29-1 and TRBJ1-2, with TRBD1 as a possible D gene (6 bases). Deletions cut 4 bases from V and 6 bases from J, with 15 bases between. CDR1 is SQVTM and CDR2 is ANQGSEA in the germline V gene. This CDR3 comprises 13 residues.

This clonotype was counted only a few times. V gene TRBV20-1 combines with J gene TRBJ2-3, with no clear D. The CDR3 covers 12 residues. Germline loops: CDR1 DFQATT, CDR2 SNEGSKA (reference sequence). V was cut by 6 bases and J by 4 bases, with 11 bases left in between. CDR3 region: CSAVLPPDTQYF. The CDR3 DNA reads TGCAGTGCGGTCTTGCCCCCAGATACGCAGTATTTT.

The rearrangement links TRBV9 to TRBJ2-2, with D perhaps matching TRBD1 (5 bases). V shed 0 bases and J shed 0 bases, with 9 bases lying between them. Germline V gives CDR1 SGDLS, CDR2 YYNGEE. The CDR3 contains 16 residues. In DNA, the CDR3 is TGTGCCAGCAGCGTAGTGTCCAGGGCGAACACCGGGGAGCTGTTTTTT. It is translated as CASSVVSRANTGELFF. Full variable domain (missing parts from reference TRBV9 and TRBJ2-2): DSGVTQTPKHLITATGQRVTLRCSPRSGDLSVYWYQQSLDQGLQFLIQYYNGEERAKGNILERFSAQQFPDLHSELNLSSLELGDSALYFCASSVVSRANTGELFFGEGSRLTVL.

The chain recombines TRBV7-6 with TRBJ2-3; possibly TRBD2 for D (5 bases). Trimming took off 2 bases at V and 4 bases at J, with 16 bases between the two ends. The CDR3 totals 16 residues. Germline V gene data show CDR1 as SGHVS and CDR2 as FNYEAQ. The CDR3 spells CASSLMAGLGADTQYF. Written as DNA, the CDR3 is TGTGCCAGCAGCTTAATGGCGGGCCTGGGAGCAGATACGCAGTATTTT.

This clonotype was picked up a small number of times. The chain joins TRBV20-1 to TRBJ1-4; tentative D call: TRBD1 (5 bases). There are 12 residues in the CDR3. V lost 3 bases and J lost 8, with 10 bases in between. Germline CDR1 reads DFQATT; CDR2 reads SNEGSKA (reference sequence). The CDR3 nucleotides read TGCAGTGCTAGGCAGGGAAACGAAAAACTGTTTTTT. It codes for CSARQGNEKLFF.

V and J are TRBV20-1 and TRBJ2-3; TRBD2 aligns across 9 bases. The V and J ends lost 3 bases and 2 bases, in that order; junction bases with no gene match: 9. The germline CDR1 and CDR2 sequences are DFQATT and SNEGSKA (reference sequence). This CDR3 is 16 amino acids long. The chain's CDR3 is CSARVAGVGVTDTQYF. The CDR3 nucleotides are TGCAGTGCTAGGGTAGCGGGAGTCGGTGTCACAGATACGCAGTATTTT.

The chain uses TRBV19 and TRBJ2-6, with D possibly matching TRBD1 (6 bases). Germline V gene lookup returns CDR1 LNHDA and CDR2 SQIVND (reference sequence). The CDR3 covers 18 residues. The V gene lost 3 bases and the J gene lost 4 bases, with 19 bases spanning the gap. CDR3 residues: CASSMSSDSQGGANVLTF. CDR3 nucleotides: TGTGCCAGTAGTATGTCGTCGGACAGCCAGGGCGGGGCCAACGTCCTGACTTTC.

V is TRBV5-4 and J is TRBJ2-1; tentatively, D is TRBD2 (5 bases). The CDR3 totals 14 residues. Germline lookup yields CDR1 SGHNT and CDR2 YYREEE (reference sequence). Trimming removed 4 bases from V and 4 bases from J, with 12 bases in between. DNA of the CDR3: TGTGCCAGCAGCGGCGGCGGACTTTACAATGAGCAGTTCTTC. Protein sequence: CASSGGGLYNEQFF. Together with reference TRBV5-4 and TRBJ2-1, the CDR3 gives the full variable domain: ETGVTQSPTHLIKTRGQQVTLRCSSQSGHNTVSWYQQALGQGPQFIFQYYREEENGRGNFPPRFSGLQFPNYSSELNVNALELDDSALYLCASSGGGLYNEQFFGPGTRLTVL.

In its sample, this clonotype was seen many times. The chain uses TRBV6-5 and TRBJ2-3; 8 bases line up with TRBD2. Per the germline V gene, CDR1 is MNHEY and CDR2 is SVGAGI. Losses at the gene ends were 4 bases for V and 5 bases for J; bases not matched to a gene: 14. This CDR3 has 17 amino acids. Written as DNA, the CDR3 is TGTGCCAGCAGTTCCCCCAGGGGAGCGGGAGTTAGAGATACGCAGTATTTT. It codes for CASSSPRGAGVRDTQYF.

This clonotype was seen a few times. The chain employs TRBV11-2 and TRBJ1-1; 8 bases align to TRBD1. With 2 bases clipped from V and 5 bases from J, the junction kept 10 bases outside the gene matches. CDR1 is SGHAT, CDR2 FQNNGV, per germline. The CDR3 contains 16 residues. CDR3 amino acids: CASSLFITGGRTEAFF. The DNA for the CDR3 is TGTGCCAGCAGCTTATTCATTACAGGGGGGCGGACTGAAGCTTTCTTT.

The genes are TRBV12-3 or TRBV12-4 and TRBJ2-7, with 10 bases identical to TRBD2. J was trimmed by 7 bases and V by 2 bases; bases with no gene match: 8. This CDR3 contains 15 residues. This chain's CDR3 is CASSLILAGVGEQYF. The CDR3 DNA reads TGTGCCAGCAGTTTAATCCTAGCGGGAGTCGGTGAGCAGTACTTC.

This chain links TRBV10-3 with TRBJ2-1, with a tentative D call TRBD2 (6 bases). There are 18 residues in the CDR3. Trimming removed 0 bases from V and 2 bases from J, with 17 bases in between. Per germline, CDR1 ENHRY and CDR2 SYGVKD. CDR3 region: CAISESGSGRSPYNEQFF. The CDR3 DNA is TGTGCCATCAGTGAGTCCGGGAGCGGCCGGAGTCCCTACAATGAGCAGTTCTTC.

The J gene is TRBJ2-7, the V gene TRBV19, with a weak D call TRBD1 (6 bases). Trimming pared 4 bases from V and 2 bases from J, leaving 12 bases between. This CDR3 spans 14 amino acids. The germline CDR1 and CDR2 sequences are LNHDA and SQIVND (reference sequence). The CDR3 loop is CASSSSDRAYEQYF. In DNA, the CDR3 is TGTGCCAGTAGTAGCTCGGACAGAGCCTACGAGCAGTACTTC.

In DNA form, the CDR3 reads TGTGCCAGCAGCTTAGTTGGGGACTGGAGGGAGCAGTTCTTC. Protein: CASSLVGDWREQFF. The chain recombines TRBV7-3 with TRBJ2-1, with a tentative D call TRBD2 (6 bases). The germline CDR1 and CDR2 sequences are SGHTA and FQGTGA. Trimming removed 2 bases at V and 10 bases at J, with 15 bases between. The CDR3 totals 14 residues.

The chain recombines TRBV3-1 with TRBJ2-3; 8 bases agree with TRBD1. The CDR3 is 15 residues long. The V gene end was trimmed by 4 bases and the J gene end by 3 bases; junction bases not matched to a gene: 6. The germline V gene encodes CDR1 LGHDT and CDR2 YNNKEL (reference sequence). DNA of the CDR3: TGTGCCAGCAGCCTAAGGACAGGGAGGACAGATACGCAGTATTTT. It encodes CASSLRTGRTDTQYF.

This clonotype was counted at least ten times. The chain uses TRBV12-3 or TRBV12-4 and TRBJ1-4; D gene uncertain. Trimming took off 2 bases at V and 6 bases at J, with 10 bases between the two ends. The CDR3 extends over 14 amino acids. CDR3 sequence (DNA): TGTGCCAGCAGTTTATGGGGTGTGGATGAAAAACTGTTTTTT. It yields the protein CASSLWGVDEKLFF.

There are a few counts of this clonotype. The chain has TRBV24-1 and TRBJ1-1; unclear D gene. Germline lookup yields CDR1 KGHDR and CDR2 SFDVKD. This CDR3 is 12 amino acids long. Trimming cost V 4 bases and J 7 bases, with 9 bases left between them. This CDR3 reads CATSDNVGEAFF. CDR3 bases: TGTGCCACCAGTGACAATGTTGGTGAAGCTTTCTTT.

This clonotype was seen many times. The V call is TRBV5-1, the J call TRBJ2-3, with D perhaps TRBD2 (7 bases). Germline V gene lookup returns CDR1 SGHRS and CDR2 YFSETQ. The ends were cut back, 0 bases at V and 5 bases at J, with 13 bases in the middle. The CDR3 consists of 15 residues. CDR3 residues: CASSLAGGRQDTQYF. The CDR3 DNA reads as TGCGCCAGCAGCTTGGCCGGGGGGCGACAAGATACGCAGTATTTT.

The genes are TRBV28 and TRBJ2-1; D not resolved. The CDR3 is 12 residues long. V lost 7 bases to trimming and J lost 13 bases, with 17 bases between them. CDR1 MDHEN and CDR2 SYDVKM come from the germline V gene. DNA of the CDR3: TGTGCCAGCAACTCCATTTCCCTGAACCAGTTCTTC. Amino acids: CASNSISLNQFF.

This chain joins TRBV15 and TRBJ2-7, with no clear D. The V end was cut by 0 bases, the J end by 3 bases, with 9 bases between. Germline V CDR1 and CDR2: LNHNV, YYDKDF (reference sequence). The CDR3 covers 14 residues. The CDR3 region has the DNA TGTGCCACCAGCAGAGATTTAGGGTACTACGAGCAGTACTTC. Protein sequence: CATSRDLGYYEQYF.

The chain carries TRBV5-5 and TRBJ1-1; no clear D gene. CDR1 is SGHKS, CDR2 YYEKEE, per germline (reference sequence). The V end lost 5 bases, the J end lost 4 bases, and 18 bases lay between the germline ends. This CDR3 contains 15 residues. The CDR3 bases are TGTGCCAGCAGTCAAAACGCATCCCCCGGCACTGAAGCTTTCTTT. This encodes CASSQNASPGTEAFF.

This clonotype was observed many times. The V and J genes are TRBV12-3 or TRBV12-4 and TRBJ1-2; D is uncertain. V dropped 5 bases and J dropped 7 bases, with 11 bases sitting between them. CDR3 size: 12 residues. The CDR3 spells CASSIVPAGYTF. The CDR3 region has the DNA TGTGCCAGCAGTATCGTACCTGCTGGCTACACCTTC.

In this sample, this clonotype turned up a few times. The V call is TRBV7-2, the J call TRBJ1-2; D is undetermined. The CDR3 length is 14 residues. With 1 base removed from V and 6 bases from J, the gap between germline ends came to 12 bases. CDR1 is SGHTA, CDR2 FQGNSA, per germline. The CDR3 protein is CASSLGPRGDGYTF. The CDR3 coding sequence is TGTGCCAGCAGCTTAGGTCCCCGCGGCGATGGCTACACCTTC.

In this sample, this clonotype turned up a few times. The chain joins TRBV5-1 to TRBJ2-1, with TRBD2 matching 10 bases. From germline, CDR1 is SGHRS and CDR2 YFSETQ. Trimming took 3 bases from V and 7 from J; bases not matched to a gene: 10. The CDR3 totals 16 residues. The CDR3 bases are TGCGCCAGCAGCTCCAGCGGGAGGGCCATTGGAAATGAGCAGTTCTTC. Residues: CASSSSGRAIGNEQFF.

CDR3 DNA sequence: TGCGCCAGCAGCCAATTCGGGACAGGGAATTCACCCCTCCACTTT. Translated: CASSQFGTGNSPLHF. J is TRBJ1-6 and V is TRBV4-3, with 9 positions matching TRBD1. The CDR3 extends over 15 amino acids. The germline gives CDR1 LGHNA, CDR2 YSLEER. V lost 2 bases and J lost 7; bases outside the gene matches: 3.

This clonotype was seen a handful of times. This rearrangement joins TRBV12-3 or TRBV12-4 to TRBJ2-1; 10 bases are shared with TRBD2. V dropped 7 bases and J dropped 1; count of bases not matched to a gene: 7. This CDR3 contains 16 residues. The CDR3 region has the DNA TGTGCCAGCACCAGATGGACTAGCGGTTCCTACAATGAGCAGTTCTTC. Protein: CASTRWTSGSYNEQFF.

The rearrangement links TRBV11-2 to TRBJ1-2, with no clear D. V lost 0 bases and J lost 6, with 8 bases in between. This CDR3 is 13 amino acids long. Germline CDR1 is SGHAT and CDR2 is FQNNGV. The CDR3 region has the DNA TGTGCCAGCAGCTTAGAAGCGGGGAATGGCTACACCTTC. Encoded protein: CASSLEAGNGYTF.

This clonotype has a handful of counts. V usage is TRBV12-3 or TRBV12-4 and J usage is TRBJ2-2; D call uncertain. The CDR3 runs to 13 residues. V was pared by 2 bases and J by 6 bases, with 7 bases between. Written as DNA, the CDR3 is TGTGCCAGCAGTTTATCTGGGCCCGGGGAGCTGTTTTTT. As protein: CASSLSGPGELFF.

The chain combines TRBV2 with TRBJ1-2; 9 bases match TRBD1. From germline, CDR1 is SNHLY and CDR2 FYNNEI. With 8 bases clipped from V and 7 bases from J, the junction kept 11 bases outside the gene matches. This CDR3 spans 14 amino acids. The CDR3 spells CASVNTGGGGGYTF. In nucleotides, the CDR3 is TGTGCCAGCGTCAACACAGGGGGCGGAGGTGGCTACACCTTC.

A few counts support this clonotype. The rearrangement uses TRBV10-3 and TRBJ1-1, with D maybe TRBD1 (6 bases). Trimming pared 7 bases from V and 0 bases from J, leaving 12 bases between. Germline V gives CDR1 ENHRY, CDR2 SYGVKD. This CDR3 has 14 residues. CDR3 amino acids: CAITPGAMNTEAFF. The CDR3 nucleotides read TGTGCCATCACCCCGGGGGCTATGAACACTGAAGCTTTCTTT.

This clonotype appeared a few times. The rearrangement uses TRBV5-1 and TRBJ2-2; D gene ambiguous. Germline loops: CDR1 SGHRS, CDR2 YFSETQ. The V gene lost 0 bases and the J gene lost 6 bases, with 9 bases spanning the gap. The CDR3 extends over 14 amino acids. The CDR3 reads CASSLEVGPGELFF. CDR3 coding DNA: TGCGCCAGCAGCTTGGAAGTCGGCCCCGGGGAGCTGTTTTTT. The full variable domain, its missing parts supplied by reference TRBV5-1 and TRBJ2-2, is KAGVTQTPRYLIKTRGQQVTLSCSPISGHRSVSWYQQTPGQGLQFLFEYFSETQRNKGNFPGRFSGRQFSNSRSEMNVSTLELGDSALYLCASSLEVGPGELFFGEGSRLTVL.

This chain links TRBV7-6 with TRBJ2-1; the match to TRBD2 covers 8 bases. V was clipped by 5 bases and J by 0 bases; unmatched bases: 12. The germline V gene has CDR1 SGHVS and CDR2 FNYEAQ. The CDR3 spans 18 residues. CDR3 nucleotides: TGTGCCAGCAGCACTACGTCCTTCAGCGGGAGCTCCTACAATGAGCAGTTCTTC. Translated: CASSTTSFSGSSYNEQFF.